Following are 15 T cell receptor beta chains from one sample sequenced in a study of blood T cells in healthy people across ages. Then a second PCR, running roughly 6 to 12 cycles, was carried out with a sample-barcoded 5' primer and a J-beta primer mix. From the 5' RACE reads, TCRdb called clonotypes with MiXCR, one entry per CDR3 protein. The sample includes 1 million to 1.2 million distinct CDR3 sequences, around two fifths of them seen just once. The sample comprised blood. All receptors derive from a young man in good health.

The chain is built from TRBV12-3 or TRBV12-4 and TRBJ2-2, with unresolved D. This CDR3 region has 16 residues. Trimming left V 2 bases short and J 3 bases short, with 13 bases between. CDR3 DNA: TGTGCCAGCAGTTTATCGGCCTACCGATACACCGGGGAGCTGTTTTTT. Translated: CASSLSAYRYTGELFF.

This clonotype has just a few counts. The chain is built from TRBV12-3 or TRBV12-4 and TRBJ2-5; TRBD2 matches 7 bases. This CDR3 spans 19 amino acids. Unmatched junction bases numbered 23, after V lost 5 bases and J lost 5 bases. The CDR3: CASSPHRWTSSGTRETQYF. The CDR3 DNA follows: TGTGCCAGCAGTCCGCACCGGTGGACTTCTAGCGGTACTCGGGAGACCCAGTACTTC.

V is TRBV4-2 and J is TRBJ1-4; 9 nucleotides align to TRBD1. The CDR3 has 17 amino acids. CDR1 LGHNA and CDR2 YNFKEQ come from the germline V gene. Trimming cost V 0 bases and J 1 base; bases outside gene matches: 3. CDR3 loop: CASSQEVTGGTNEKLFF. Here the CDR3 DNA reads TGTGCCAGCAGCCAAGAAGTGACAGGGGGAACTAATGAAAAACTGTTTTTT.

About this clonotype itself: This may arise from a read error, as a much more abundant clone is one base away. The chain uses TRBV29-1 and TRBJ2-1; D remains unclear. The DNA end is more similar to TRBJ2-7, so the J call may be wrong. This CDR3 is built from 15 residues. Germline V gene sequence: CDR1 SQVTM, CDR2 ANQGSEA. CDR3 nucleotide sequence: TGCAGCGTTGAAGATAGAGGTAGCTCCTACAATGAGCAGTACTTC. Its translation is CSVEDRGSSYNEQYF.

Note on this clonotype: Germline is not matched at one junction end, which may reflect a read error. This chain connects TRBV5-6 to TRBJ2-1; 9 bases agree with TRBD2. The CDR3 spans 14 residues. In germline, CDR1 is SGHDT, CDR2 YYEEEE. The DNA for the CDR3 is TGTGCCAGCAGCTTTGGGACTAGCCCCAATGAGCAGGTCTTC. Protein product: CASSFGTSPNEQVF. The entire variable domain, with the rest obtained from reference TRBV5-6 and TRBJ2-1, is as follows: DAGVTQSPTHLIKTRGQQVTLRCSPKSGHDTVSWYQQALGQGPQFIFQYYEEEERQRGNFPDRFSGHQFPNYSSELNVNALLLGDSALYLCASSFGTSPNEQVFGPGTRLTVL.

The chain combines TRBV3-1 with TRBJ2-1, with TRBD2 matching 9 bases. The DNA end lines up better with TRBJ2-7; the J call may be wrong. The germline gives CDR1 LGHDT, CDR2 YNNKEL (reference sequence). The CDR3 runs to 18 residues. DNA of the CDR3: TGTGCCAGCAGCCACAGTGGGGGCGGGGGGGCTTACTACAATGAGCAGTACTTC. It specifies CASSHSGGGGAYYNEQYF.

This chain's CDR3 is CASSRNSGSEVQETQFF. The CDR3, as DNA: TGTGCCAGCTCACGTAATAGCGGGAGTGAAGTACAAGAGACCCAGTTCTTC. This chain connects TRBV18 to TRBJ2-1; 9 nucleotides match TRBD2. The CDR3 loop spans 17 amino acids. CDR1 KGHSH and CDR2 LQKENI come from the germline V gene. The J segment lost 13 bases and the V segment lost 4 bases, leaving 20 bases of the junction unmatched.

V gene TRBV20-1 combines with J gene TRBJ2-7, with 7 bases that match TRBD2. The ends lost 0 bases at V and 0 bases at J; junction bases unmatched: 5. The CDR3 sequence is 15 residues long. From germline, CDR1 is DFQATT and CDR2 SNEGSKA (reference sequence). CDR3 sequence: CSARDIRGDSYEQYF. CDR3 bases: TGCAGTGCTAGAGATATCCGGGGGGACTCCTACGAGCAGTACTTC.

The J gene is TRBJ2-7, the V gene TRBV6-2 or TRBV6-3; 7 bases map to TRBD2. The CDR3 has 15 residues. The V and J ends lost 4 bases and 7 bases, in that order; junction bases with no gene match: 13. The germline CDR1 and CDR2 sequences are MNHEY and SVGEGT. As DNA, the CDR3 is TGTGCCAGCAGTTGCGGATCTAGCGGCTACAATGAGCAGTACTTC. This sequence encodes CASSCGSSGYNEQYF.

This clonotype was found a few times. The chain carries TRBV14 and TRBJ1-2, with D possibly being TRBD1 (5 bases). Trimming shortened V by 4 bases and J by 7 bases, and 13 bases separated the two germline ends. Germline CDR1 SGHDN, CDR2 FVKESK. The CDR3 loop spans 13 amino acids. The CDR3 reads CASSPSTVTGYTF. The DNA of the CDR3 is TGTGCCAGCAGCCCTTCGACAGTTACTGGCTACACCTTC.

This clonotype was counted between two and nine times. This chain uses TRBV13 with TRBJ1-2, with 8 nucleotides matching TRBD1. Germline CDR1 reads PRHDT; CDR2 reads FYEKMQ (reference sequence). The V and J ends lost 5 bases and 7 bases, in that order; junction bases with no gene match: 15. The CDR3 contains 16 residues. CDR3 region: CASSVLSGQVFGGYTF. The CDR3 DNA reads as TGTGCCAGCAGCGTCCTATCGGGACAGGTTTTCGGTGGCTACACCTTC.

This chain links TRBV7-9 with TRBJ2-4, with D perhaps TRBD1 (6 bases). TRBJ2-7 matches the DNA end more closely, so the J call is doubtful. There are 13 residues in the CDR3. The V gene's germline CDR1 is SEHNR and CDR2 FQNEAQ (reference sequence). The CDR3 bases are TGTGCCAGCAGCCACCGGGACAAGTACGAGCAGTACTTC. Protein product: CASSHRDKYEQYF.

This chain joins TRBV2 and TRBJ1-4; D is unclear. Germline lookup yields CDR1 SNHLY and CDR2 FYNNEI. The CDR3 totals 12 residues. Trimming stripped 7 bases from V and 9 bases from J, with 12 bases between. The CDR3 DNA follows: TGTGCCAGCATCCTAGGACCCCAAAAACTGTTTTTT. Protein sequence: CASILGPQKLFF.

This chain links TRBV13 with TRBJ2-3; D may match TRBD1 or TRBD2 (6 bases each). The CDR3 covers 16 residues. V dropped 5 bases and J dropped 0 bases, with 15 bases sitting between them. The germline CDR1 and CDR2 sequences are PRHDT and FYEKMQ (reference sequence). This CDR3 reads CASSTTEGGSTDTQYF. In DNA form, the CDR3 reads TGTGCCAGCAGCACCACGGAGGGGGGAAGCACAGATACGCAGTATTTT. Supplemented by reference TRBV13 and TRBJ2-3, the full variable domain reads AAGVIQSPRHLIKEKRETATLKCYPIPRHDTVYWYQQGPGQDPQFLISFYEKMQSDKGSIPDRFSAQQFSDYHSELNMSSLELGDSALYFCASSTTEGGSTDTQYFGPGTRLTVL.

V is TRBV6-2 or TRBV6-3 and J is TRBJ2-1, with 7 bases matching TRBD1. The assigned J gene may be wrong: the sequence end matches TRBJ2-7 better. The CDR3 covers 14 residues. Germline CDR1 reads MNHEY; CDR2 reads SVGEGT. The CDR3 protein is CASTNRGSYNEQYF. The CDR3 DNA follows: TGTGCCAGCACCAACAGGGGATCATACAATGAGCAGTACTTC.